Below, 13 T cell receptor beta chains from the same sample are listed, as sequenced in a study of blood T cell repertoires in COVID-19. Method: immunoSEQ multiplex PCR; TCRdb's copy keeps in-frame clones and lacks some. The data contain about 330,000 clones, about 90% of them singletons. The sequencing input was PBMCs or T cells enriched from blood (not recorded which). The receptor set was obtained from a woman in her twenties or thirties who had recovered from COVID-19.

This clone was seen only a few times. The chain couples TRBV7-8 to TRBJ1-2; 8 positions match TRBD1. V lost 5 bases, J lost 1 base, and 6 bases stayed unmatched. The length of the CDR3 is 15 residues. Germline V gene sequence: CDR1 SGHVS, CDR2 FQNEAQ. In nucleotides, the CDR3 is TGTGCCAGCAGCACGACAGGGGTCCTTAACTATGGCTACACCTTC. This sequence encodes CASSTTGVLNYGYTF.

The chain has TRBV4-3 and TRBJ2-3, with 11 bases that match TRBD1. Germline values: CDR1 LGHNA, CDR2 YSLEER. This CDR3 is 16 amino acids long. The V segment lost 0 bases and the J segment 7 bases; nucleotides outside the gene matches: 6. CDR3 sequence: CASSQDGTGGGNTQYF. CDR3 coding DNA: TGCGCCAGCAGCCAAGATGGGACAGGGGGAGGAAATACGCAGTATTTT.

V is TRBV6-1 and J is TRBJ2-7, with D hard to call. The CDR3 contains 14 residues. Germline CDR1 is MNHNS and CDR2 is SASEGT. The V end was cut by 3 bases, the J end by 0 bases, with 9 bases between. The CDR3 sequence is CASSEPGLSYEQYF. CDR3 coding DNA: TGTGCCAGCAGTGAGCCCGGTCTCTCCTACGAGCAGTACTTC.

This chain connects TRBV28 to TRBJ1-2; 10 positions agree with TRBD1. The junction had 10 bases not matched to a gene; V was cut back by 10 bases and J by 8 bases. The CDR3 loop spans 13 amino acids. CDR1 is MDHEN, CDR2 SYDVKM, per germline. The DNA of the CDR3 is TGTGCCAACACCGGGACAGGGGCCCGCGGCTACACCTTC. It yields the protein CANTGTGARGYTF.

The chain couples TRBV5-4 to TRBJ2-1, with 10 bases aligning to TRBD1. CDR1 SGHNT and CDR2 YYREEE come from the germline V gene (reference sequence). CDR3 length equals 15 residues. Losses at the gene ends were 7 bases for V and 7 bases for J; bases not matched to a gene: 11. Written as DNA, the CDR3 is TGTGCCAGCGCCCCCGGGACAGGGGCCTCGAATGAGCAGTTCTTC. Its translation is CASAPGTGASNEQFF.

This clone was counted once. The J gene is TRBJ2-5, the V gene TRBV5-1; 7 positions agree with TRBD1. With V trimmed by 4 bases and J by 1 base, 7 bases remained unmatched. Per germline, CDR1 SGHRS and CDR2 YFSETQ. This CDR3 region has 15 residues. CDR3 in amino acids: CASSLSTGPQETQYF. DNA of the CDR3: TGCGCCAGCAGCCTGTCGACAGGGCCCCAAGAGACCCAGTACTTC.

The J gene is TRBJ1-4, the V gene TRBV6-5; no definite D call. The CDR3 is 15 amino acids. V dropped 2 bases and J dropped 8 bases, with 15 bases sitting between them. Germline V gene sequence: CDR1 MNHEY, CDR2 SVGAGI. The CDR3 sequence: CASSYVVGGGEKLFF. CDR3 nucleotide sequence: TGTGCCAGCAGTTACGTAGTCGGCGGAGGGGAAAAACTGTTTTTT.

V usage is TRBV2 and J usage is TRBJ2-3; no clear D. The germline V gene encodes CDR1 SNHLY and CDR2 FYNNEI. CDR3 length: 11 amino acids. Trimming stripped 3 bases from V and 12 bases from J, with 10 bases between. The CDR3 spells CASSETRPQYF. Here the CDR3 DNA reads TGTGCCAGCAGTGAGACACGTCCACAGTATTTT.

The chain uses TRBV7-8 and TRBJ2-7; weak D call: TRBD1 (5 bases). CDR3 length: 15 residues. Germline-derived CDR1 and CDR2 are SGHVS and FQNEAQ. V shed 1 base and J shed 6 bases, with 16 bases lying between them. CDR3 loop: CASSLVGRVLGEQYF. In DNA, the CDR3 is TGTGCCAGCAGCTTAGTCGGCAGGGTCCTAGGCGAGCAGTACTTC.

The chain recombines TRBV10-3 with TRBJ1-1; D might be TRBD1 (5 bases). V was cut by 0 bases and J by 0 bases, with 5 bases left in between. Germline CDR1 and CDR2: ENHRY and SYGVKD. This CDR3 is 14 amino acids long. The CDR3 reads CAISESTVNTEAFF. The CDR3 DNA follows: TGTGCCATCAGTGAGTCGACAGTGAACACTGAAGCTTTCTTT.

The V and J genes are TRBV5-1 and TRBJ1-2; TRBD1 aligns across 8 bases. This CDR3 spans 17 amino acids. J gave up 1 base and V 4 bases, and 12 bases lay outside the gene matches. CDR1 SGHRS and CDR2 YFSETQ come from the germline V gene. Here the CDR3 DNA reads TGCGCCAGCAGCGCAACGACAGGGGCGGCTGTTAACTATGGCTACACCTTC. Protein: CASSATTGAAVNYGYTF.

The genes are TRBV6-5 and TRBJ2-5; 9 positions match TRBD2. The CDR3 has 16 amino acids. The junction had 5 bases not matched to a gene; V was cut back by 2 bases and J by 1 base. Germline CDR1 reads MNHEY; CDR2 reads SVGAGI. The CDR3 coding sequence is TGTGCCAGCAGTTACGGCGGACTAGCGCGCCAAGAGACCCAGTACTTC. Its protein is CASSYGGLARQETQYF.

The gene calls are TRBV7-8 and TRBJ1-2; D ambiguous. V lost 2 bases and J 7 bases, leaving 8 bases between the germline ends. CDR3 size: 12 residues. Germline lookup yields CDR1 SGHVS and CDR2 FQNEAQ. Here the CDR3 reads CASSLFRGGYTF. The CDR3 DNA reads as TGTGCCAGCAGCTTATTTCGGGGTGGCTACACCTTC.